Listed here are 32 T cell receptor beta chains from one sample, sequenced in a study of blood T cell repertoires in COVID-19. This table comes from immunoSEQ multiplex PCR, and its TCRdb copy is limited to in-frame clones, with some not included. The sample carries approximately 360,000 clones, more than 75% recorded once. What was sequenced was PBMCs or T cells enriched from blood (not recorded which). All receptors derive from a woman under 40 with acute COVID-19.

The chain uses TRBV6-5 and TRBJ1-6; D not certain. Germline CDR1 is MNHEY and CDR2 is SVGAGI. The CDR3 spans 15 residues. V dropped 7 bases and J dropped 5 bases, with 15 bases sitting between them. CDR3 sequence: CASTRWAEDNSPLHF. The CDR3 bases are TGTGCCAGCACCCGATGGGCCGAAGATAATTCACCCCTCCACTTT.

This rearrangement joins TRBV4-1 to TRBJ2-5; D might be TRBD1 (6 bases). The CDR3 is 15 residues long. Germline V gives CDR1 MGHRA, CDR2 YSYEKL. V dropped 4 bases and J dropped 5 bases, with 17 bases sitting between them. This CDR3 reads CASSRDAGAGETQYF. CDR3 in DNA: TGCGCCAGCAGCCGAGACGCAGGGGCAGGGGAGACCCAGTACTTC.

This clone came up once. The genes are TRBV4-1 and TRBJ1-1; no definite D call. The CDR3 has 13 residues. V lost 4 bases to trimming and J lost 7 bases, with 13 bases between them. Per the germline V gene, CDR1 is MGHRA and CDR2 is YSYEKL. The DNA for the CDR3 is TGCGCCAGCAGCCGGAGTTCAGTAGGTGAAGCTTTCTTT. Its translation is CASSRSSVGEAFF.

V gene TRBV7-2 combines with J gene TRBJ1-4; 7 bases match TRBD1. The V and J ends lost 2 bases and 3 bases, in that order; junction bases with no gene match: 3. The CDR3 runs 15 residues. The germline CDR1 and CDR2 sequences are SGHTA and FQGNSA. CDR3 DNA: TGTGCCAGCAGCTTATACAGGGGTCCTAATGAAAAACTGTTTTTT. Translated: CASSLYRGPNEKLFF.

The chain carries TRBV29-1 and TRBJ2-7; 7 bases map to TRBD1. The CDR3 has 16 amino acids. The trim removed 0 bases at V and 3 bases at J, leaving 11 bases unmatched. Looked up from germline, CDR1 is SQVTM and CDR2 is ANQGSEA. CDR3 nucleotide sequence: TGCAGCGTTGAAGATCTTAGGCGGCAGGGGGACTACGAGCAGTACTTC. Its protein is CSVEDLRRQGDYEQYF.

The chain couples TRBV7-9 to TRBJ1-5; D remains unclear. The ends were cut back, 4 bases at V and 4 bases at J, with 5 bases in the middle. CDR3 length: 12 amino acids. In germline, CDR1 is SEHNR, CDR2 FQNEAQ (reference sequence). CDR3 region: CASSSLNQPQHF. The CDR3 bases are TGTGCCAGCAGCTCTTTGAATCAGCCCCAGCATTTT.

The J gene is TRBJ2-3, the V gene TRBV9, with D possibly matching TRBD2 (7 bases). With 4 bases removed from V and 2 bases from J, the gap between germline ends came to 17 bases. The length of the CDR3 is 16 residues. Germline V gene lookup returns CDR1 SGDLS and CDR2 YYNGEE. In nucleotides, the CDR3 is TGTGCCAGCAGCCCTAAAGGGGGGGGGAACACAGATACGCAGTATTTT. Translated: CASSPKGGGNTDTQYF.

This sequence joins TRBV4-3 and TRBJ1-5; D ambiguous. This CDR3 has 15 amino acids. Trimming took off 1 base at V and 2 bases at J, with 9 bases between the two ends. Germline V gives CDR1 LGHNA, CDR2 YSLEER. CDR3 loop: CASSQVRQGNQPQHF. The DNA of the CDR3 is TGCGCCAGCAGCCAAGTCCGGCAGGGCAATCAGCCCCAGCATTTT.

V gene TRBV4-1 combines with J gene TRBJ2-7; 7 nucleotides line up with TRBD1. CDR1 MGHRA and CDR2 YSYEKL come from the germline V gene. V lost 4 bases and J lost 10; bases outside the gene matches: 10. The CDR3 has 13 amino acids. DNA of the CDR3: TGCGCCAGCAGCCTGTGGACAGGCCAATTCCAGTACTTC. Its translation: CASSLWTGQFQYF.

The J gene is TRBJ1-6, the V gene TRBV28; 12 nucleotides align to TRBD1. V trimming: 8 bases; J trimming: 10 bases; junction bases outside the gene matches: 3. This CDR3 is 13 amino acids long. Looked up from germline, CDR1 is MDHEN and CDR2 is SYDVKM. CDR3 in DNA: TGTGCCAGCGGGACAGGGGGCTTGTCACCCCTCCACTTT. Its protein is CASGTGGLSPLHF.

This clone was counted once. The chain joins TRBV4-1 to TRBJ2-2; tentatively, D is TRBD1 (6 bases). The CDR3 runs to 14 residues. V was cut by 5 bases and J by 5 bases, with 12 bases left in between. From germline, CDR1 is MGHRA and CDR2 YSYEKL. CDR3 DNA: TGCGCCAGCAGCTCACAGGGTAGGACCGGGGAGCTGTTTTTT. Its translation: CASSSQGRTGELFF.

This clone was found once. The chain's CDR3 is CASSYSSDRGTLGEQYF. Here the CDR3 DNA reads TGTGCCAGCAGTTACTCCTCCGACCGCGGAACCCTTGGGGAGCAGTACTTC. The chain has TRBV6-2 or TRBV6-3 and TRBJ2-7; D is ambiguous. CDR1 MNHEY and CDR2 SVGEGT come from the germline V gene. CDR3 size: 17 residues. V was clipped by 0 bases and J by 7 bases, with 22 bases between them.

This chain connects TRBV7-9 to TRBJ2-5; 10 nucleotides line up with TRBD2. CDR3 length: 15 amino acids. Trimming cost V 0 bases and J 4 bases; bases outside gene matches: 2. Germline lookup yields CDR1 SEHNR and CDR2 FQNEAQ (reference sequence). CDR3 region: CASSLASGGRETQYF. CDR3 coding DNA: TGTGCCAGCAGCTTAGCTAGCGGGGGGCGAGAGACCCAGTACTTC.

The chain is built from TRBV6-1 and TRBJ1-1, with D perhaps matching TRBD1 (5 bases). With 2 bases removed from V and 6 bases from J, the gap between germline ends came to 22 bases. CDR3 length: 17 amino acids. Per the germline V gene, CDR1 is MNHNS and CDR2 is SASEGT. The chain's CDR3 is CASSEWGETRRRAEAFF. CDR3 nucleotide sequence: TGTGCCAGCAGTGAATGGGGGGAGACCAGAAGACGGGCTGAAGCTTTCTTT.

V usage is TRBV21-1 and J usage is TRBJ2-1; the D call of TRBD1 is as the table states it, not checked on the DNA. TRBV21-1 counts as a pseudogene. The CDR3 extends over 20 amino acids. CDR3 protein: CASSKGGDNVNLPPYNEQFF. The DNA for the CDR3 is TGTGCCAGCAGCAAAGGGGGCGACAATGTCAACCTGCCCCCCTACAATGAGCAGTTCTTC.

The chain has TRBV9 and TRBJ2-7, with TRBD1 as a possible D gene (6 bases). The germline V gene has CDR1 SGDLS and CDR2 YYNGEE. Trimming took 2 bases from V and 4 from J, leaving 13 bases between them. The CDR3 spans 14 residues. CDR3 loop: CASSVSRQGYEQYF. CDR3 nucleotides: TGTGCCAGCAGCGTGTCTCGCCAGGGGTACGAGCAGTACTTC.

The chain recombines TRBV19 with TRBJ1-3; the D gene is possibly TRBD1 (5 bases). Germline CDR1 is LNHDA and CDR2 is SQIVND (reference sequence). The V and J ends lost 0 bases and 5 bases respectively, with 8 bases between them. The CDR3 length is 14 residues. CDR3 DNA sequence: TGTGCCAGTAGTATAGACGACAGAAGAAACACCATATATTTT. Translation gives CASSIDDRRNTIYF.

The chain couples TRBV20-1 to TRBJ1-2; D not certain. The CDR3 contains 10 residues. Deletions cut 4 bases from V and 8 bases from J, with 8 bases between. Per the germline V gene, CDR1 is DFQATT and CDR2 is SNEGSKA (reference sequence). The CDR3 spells CSAIYQGYTF. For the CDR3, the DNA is TGCAGTGCTATCTACCAAGGCTACACCTTC.

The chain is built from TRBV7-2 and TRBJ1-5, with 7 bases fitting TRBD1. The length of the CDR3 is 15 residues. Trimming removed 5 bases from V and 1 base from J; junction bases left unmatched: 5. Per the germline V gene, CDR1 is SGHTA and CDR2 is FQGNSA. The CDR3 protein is CASSPMGQSNQPQHF. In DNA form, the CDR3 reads TGTGCCAGCAGCCCAATGGGACAGAGCAATCAGCCCCAGCATTTT.

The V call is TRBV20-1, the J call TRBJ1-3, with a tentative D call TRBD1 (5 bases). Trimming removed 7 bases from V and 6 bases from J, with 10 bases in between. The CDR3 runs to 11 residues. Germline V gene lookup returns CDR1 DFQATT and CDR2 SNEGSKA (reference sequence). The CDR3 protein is CSGIGENTIYF. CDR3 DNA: TGCAGTGGAATAGGGGAAAACACCATATATTTT.

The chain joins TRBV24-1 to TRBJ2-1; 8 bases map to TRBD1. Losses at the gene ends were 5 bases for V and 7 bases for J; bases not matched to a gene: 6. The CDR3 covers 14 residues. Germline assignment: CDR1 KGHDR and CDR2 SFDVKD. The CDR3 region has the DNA TGTGCCACCAGTGTTCAGGGGGCTTGGAATGAGCAGTTCTTC. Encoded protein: CATSVQGAWNEQFF.

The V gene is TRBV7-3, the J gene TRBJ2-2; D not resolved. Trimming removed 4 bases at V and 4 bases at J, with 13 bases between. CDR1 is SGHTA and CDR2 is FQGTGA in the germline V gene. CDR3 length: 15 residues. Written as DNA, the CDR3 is TGTGCCAGCAGCTCATTTGCGGCATTCACCGGGGAGCTGTTTTTT. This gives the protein CASSSFAAFTGELFF.

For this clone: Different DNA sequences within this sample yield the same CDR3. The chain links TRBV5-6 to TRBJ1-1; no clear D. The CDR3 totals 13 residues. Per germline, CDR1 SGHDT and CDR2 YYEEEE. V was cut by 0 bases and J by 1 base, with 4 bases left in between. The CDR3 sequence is CASSLDKNTEAFF. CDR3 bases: TGTGCCAGCAGCTTGGACAAGAACACTGAAGCTTTCTTT.

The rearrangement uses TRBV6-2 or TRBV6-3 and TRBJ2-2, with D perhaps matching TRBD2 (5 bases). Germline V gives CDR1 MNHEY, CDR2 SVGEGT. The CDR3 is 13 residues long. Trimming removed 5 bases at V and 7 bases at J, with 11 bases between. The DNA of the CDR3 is TGTGCCAGCAGTATCGATCGGGGCGGGGAGCTGTTTTTT. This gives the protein CASSIDRGGELFF.

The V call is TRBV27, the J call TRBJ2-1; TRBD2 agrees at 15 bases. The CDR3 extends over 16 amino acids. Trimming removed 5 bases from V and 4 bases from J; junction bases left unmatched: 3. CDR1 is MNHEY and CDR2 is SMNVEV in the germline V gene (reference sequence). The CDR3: CASSTGLAGGYNEQFF. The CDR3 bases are TGTGCCAGCAGTACCGGACTAGCGGGGGGGTACAATGAGCAGTTCTTC.

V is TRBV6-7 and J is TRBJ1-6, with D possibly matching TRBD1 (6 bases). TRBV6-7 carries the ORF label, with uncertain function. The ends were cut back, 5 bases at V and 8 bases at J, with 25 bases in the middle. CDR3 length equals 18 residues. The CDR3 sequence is CASSAGTPVGSLYSPLHF. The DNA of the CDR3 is TGTGCCAGCAGTGCCGGGACACCCGTGGGGAGTTTATATTCACCCCTCCACTTT.

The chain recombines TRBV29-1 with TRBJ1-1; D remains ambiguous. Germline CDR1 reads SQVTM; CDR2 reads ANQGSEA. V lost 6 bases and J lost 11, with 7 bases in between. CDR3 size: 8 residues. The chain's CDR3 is CSVEGAFF. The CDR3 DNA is TGCAGCGTCGAGGGCGCTTTCTTT.

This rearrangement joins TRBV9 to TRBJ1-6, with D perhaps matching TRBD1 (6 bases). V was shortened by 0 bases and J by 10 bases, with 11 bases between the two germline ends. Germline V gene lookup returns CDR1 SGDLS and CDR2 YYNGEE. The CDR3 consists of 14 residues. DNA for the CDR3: TGTGCCAGCAGCGTAGATCCCAGGGGATCACCCCTCCACTTT. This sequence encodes CASSVDPRGSPLHF. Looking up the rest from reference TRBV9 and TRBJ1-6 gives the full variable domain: DSGVTQTPKHLITATGQRVTLRCSPRSGDLSVYWYQQSLDQGLQFLIQYYNGEERAKGNILERFSAQQFPDLHSELNLSSLELGDSALYFCASSVDPRGSPLHFGNGTRLTVT.

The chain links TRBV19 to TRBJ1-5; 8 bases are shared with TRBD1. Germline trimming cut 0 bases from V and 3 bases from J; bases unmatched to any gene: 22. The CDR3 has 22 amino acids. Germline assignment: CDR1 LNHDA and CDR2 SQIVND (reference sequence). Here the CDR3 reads CASSIEPRQGTSTLGLNQPQHF. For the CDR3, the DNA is TGTGCCAGTAGTATAGAACCCAGACAGGGGACCTCTACTCTGGGACTCAATCAGCCCCAGCATTTT.

CDR3 in DNA: TGCGCCAGCAGCCAAGACCAGGGGCCTAATTCACCCCTCCACTTT. Its protein product is CASSQDQGPNSPLHF. This chain links TRBV4-1 with TRBJ1-6, with D possibly TRBD1 on 6 matching bases. The V gene's germline CDR1 is MGHRA and CDR2 YSYEKL. V was pared by 0 bases and J by 6 bases, with 9 bases between. This CDR3 contains 15 residues.

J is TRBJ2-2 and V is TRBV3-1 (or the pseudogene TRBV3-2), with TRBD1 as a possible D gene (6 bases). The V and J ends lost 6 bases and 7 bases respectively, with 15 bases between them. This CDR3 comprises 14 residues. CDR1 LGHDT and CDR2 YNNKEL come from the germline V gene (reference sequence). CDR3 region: CASRYTGKDGELFF. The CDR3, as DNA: TGTGCCAGCAGGTATACAGGGAAGGACGGGGAGCTGTTTTTT.

As DNA, the CDR3 is TGTGCCAGCAGCTTAGGGTCACTAGCGGGGAGAACAGATACGCAGTATTTT. Its translation is CASSLGSLAGRTDTQYF. The chain combines TRBV7-3 with TRBJ2-3; 10 bases are shared with TRBD2. Germline CDR1 reads SGHTA; CDR2 reads FQGTGA. CDR3 size: 17 residues. Trimming at V came to 2 bases and at J to 3 bases, leaving 8 bases not matched to a gene. Full variable domain (rest looked up from reference TRBV7-3 and TRBJ2-3): GAGVSQTPSNKVTEKGKYVELRCDPISGHTALYWYRQSLGQGPEFLIYFQGTGAADDSGLPNDRFFAVRPEGSVSTLKIQRTERGDSAVYLCASSLGSLAGRTDTQYFGPGTRLTVL.